These 9 T cell receptor beta chains were all obtained from the same sample, sequenced in a study of control samples from healthy donors and cancer patients. Libraries were prepared by immunoSEQ multiplex PCR; TCRdb keeps only in-frame clonotypes and omits some of them. The sample has roughly 190,000 clones; the top ten hold less than 2.5%. Sequenced material: blood. The receptors stem from a woman aged 25 to 39 in good health.

This chain connects TRBV19 to TRBJ2-1; the match to TRBD2 covers 9 bases. V shed 4 bases, J shed 4 bases, and the junction held 11 bases outside the gene matches. Germline V gene sequence: CDR1 LNHDA, CDR2 SQIVND (reference sequence). This CDR3 is 17 amino acids long. The CDR3 bases are TGTGCCAGTAGTACCGGTTGGCTAGCGGGGAGATACAATGAGCAGTTCTTC. It codes for CASSTGWLAGRYNEQFF.

V gene TRBV2 combines with J gene TRBJ1-6; D gene unclear. The CDR3 length is 15 residues. The V end lost 4 bases, the J end lost 7 bases, and 14 bases lay between the germline ends. Germline CDR1 and CDR2: SNHLY and FYNNEI. DNA for the CDR3: TGTGCCAGCAGTGCCTTCGAGCCCAGGAATTCACCCCTCCACTTT. Translating gives CASSAFEPRNSPLHF.

The chain has TRBV4-2 and TRBJ1-5; no definite D call. The V and J ends lost 1 base and 0 bases respectively, with 10 bases between them. Germline V gives CDR1 LGHNA, CDR2 YNFKEQ. The CDR3 runs 16 residues. The CDR3 loop is CASSQANSFSNQPQHF. DNA of the CDR3: TGTGCCAGCAGCCAAGCAAACAGTTTTAGCAATCAGCCCCAGCATTTT.

The V gene is TRBV5-5, the J gene TRBJ1-1; D remains ambiguous. In germline, CDR1 is SGHKS, CDR2 YYEKEE (reference sequence). The CDR3 runs to 16 residues. Trimming took off 2 bases at V and 1 base at J, with 15 bases between the two ends. CDR3 sequence: CASSLKSVQTNTEAFF. Written as DNA, the CDR3 is TGTGCCAGCAGCTTAAAGTCAGTACAGACGAACACTGAAGCTTTCTTT.

The chain combines TRBV5-1 with TRBJ1-3; D not certain. Germline V gives CDR1 SGHRS, CDR2 YFSETQ. Trimming removed 4 bases at V and 2 bases at J, with 10 bases between. This CDR3 contains 14 residues. The CDR3 here is CASSPWTTGNTIYF. The CDR3 DNA is TGCGCCAGCAGCCCTTGGACCACTGGAAACACCATATATTTT.

The genes are TRBV10-2 and TRBJ1-1; D is ambiguous. The CDR3 spans 14 residues. Germline V gives CDR1 WSHSY, CDR2 SAAADI. The ends were cut back, 6 bases at V and 0 bases at J, with 11 bases in the middle. CDR3 bases: TGCGCCAGCAGACTGACAAGGATGAACACTGAAGCTTTCTTT. Protein product: CASRLTRMNTEAFF.

V gene TRBV28 combines with J gene TRBJ1-5, with 7 nucleotides matching TRBD1. The CDR3 is 15 residues long. Per the germline V gene, CDR1 is MDHEN and CDR2 is SYDVKM. V lost 3 bases to trimming and J lost 3 bases; unmatched junction nucleotides: 5. The CDR3, as DNA: TGTGCCAGCAGTTTTTCTGACAGGGACAATCAGCCCCAGCATTTT. Translating gives CASSFSDRDNQPQHF.

The rearrangement uses TRBV15 and TRBJ2-2; tentative D call: TRBD2 (6 bases). CDR3 length: 13 residues. Trimming left V 11 bases short and J 1 base short, with 11 bases between. Germline CDR1 is LNHNV and CDR2 is YYDKDF (reference sequence). CDR3 loop: CALRGGNTGELFF. CDR3 nucleotide sequence: TGTGCCCTACGGGGAGGGAACACCGGGGAGCTGTTTTTT.

The chain employs TRBV3-1 (or the pseudogene TRBV3-2) and TRBJ2-7; possible D gene TRBD1, 5 bases. The germline CDR1 and CDR2 sequences are LGHDT and YNNKEL (reference sequence). The CDR3 is 15 residues long. Trimming took off 0 bases at V and 3 bases at J, with 12 bases between the two ends. The CDR3 spells CASSQDSSRDYEQYF. The CDR3, as DNA: TGTGCCAGCAGCCAAGATTCCAGCAGGGACTACGAGCAGTACTTC.